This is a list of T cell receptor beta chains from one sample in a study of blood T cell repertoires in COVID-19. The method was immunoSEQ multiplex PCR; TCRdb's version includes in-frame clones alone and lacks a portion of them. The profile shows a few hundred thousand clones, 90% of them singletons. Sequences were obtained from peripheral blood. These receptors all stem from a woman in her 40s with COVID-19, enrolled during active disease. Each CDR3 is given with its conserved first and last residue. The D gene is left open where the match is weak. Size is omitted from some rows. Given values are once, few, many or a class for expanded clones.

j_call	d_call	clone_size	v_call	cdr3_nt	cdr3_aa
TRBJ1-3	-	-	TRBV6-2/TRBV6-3	TGTGCCAGCAGCCCTAATGGAGGGCTCTCTGGAAACACCATATATTTT	CASSPNGGLSGNTIYF
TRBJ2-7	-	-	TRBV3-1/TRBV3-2	TGTGCCAGCAGCCCCTTAGGGGGATACGAGCAGTACTTC	CASSPLGGYEQYF
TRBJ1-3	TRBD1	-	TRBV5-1	TGCGCCAGCAGCTTGTCAGGGGGCCCTGGAAACACCATATATTTT	CASSLSGGPGNTIYF
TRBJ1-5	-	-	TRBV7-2	TGTGCCAGCAGCGCGAGCAGGGGTCAGCCCCAGCATTTT	CASSASRGQPQHF
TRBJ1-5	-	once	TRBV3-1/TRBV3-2	TGTGCCAGCAGTCAAGCAGGGGTGGCTCAGCCCCAGCATTTT	CASSQAGVAQPQHF
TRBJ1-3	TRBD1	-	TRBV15	TGTGCCACCAGCCCGCCTCCGGGACAGCGCTCTGGAAACACCATATATTTT	CATSPPPGQRSGNTIYF
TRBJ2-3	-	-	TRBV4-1	TGCGCCAGCAGCCACCTAGACAGCCTACACGGGGGTACGCAGTATTTT	CASSHLDSLHGGTQYF
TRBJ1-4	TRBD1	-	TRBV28	TGTGCCAGCAGTATCCCGACAGGGGTGGTTGAAAAACTGTTTTTT	CASSIPTGVVEKLFF
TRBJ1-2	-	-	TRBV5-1	TGCGCCAGCAGCTCCAGACCCGACAGGAGCTATGGCTACACCTTC	CASSSRPDRSYGYTF
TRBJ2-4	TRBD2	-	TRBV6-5	TGTGCCAGCAGGATGGGGACTAGCACGGCCATTCAGTACTTC	CASRMGTSTAIQYF
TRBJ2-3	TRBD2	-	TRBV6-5	TGTGCCAGCAGTTACTCGGTTAGCGGGGGGGCCGATACGCAGTATTTT	CASSYSVSGGADTQYF
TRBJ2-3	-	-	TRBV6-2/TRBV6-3	TGTGCCAGCAGTCTGGGCCCCGCAGAGTATTTT	CASSLGPAEYF
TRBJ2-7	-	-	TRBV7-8	TGTGCCAGCAGCCACCGACGAAAAGGGGATTCCTACGAGCAGTACTTC	CASSHRRKGDSYEQYF
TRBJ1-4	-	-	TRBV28	TGTGCCAGCAGTTTCGGGGGGTACATTGAAAAACTGTTTTTT	CASSFGGYIEKLFF
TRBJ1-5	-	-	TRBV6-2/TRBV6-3	TGTGCCAGCAGTCGCCGACAGTACAATCAGCCCCAGCATTTT	CASSRRQYNQPQHF
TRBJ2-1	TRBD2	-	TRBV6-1	TGTGCCAGCAGTGAAGTGGGGGGACTAGCGGGATTCGGTGAGCAGTTCTTC	CASSEVGGLAGFGEQFF
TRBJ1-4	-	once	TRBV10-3	TGTGCCATCAACAAGAGACTACCGGATGAAAAACTGTTTTTT	CAINKRLPDEKLFF
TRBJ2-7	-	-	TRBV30	TGTGCCTGGACACACCTTAATGAGCAGTACTTC	CAWTHLNEQYF
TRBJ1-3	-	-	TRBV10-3	TGTGCCATCCGGGCTCTAGGGGGAATTGATGGAAACACCATATATTTT	CAIRALGGIDGNTIYF
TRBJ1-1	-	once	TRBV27	TGTGCCAGCAGTTTGCTCGCGGGGGCCACTGAAGCTTTCTTT	CASSLLAGATEAFF
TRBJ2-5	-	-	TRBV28	TGTGCCAGCAGTTTAAGTGGGGCGGGGTCCTTAAGGACCCAGTACTTC	CASSLSGAGSLRTQYF
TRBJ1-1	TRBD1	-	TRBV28	TGTGCCAGCAGTTTCCCACGGGACAGGGGAGAGAACACTGAAGCTTTCTTT	CASSFPRDRGENTEAFF
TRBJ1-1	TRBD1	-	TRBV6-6	TGTGCCAGCAGTAGGGGGCTGGGAACTGAAGCTTTCTTT	CASSRGLGTEAFF
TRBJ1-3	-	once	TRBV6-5	TGTGCCAGCAGTTTGACGAGGGTTAGCTCTGGAAACACCATATATTTT	CASSLTRVSSGNTIYF
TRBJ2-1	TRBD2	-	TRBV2	TGTGCCAGCAGGGTAGCGGGACAGCAGTTCTTC	CASRVAGQQFF
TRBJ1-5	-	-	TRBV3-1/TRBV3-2	TGTGCCAGCAGCCGCCGGGGTAGCGGTCAGCCCCAGCATTTT	CASSRRGSGQPQHF
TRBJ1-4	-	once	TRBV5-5	TGTGCCAGCAGCTTGGGAGGAGAGGGTGAAAAACTGTTTTTT	CASSLGGEGEKLFF
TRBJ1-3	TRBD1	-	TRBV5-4	TGTGCCAGCAGGCCCGGGACAGGGGTTGGAAACACCATATATTTT	CASRPGTGVGNTIYF
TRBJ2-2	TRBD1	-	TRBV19	TGTGCCAGTAGCCCGGGACAGGGGGCCGGTACCGGGGAGCTGTTTTTT	CASSPGQGAGTGELFF
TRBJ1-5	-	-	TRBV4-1	TGCGCCAGCAGCTACCATGTTCGGACAGCCAACCTCTTCGGGCAGCATTTT	CASSYHVRTANLFGQHF
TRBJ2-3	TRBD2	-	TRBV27	TGTGCCAGCAGGCCCGGGACTAGCGGGAGTCGTGTGGCAGATACGCAGTATTTT	CASRPGTSGSRVADTQYF
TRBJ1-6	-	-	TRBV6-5	TGTGCCAGCAGTTACTCGGACAGTGGCTCACCCCTCCACTTT	CASSYSDSGSPLHF
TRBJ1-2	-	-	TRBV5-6	TGTGCCAGCAGCGTCAGCGTGGATGGCTACACCTTC	CASSVSVDGYTF
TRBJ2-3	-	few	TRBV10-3	TGTGCCATCAGTGAGACAGTCTTTAGCACAGATACGCAGTATTTT	CAISETVFSTDTQYF
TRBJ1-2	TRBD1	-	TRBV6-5	TGTGCCAGCAGTTATTCGGACAGGGTATATGGCTACACCTTC	CASSYSDRVYGYTF
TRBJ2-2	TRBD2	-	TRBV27	TGTGCCAGCAGCCTAAGACTAGCGGGGGTCCTAGCGAACACCGGGGAGCTGTTTTTT	CASSLRLAGVLANTGELFF
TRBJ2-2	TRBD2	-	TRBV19	TGTGCCAGTAGTATCGGGGAGGGAGTGAGGACCGGGGAGCTGTTTTTT	CASSIGEGVRTGELFF
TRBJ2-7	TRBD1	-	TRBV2	TGTGCCAGCAGGAACAGGGGACAAGTGGGAGAGCAGTACTTC	CASRNRGQVGEQYF
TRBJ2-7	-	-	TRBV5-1	TGCGCCAGCAGCGAAAGACCCGGCGGTAGCGAGCAGTACTTC	CASSERPGGSEQYF
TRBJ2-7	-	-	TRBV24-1	TGTGCCACCAAGTCGCAGGAAACGACCTACGAGCAGTACTTC	CATKSQETTYEQYF